This TCR beta chain emerged from a study of early T cells in non-severe SARS-CoV-2 infection. Background on the study: Sequencing used unsorted whole-blood bulk RNA, so chains lack pairing.

This clonotype was seen only a few times. Antigen specificity is unknown. Study-wide results and limits: Database matching using VDJdb favored anti-spike CD8 responses, with private and CD4 specificities left missing.

As part of library construction, unique molecular identifiers were attached to individual cDNA molecules. Using its own MiXCR run on the 5' RACE reads, TCRdb lists one record per CDR3 protein. The sample lists some 77,000 distinct CDR3 sequences, about 15% occurring once. Trimming pared 5 bases from V and 4 bases from J, leaving 15 bases between. The CDR3 loop spans 15 amino acids. Germline values: CDR1 KGHSH, CDR2 LQKENI. This chain connects TRBV18 to TRBJ1-5; no clear D. The TCR sequence derives from an adult who was a healthcare worker with PCR-confirmed SARS-CoV-2 infection or an uninfected control (not recorded which). The specimen was whole blood. CDR3 nucleotide sequence: TGTGCCAGCTCAACCTCGACCGGATCGAATCAGCCCCAGCATTTT. Translated: CASSTSTGSNQPQHF.